The present T cell receptor (beta chain) was sequenced within a study of shared clonotypes between healthy human individuals (dated by TCRdb to the early 2020s). Study-wide context: Three men and a couple of women, aged 18 to 49 years, made up the cohort. For each donor, CD4 naive and CD4 memory were each given three plates, CD8 naive was given two plates, and CD8 memory was given one plate. Blood TCR repertoires of five healthy adults were deeply sequenced to estimate repertoire size and the extent of clonotype sharing between individuals. Libraries were prepared and TCR repertoires were sequenced by different laboratories using diverse techniques, in order to increase sequencing depth and limit assay-specific biases. Between about 0.94 and 8.9 billion PBMCs per donor were obtained by leukapheresis. General conclusions and limits of the study: Rarefaction of sorted-subset datasets indicated incomplete sequencing despite the large sequencing depth. Naive subsets generally had larger estimated clonotype richness than memory subsets. Across four donors, around 5.4% of naive CD4, more than 3% of naive CD8, about 2.3% of memory CD4, and about 0.44% of memory CD8 clonotypes were shared. The small number of donors limited the genetic and exposure-history diversity represented. Only blood was sampled, and tissue TCR repertoires likely differ from those in blood. Compared with non-shared clonotypes, the clonotypes found in all four sorted-subset donors had higher generation probabilities. Based on pairwise subsampling, the degree of clonotype sharing among donors was expected to be affected by sequencing depth.

The donors were healthy, HIV-negative adults who had no recently reported acute infections or vaccinations. Every donor was a Caucasian adult residing in Nashville, Tennessee, USA. CD4+ T cells were enriched through magnetic negative selection, after which naive cells were positively selected on CD45RA and the remaining negative fraction served as the memory subset. After blood collection by leukapheresis, PBMCs were isolated using Ficoll-Histopaque density gradient centrifugation and then cryopreserved in the vapor phase of liquid nitrogen. Purity and quantity of every magnetically sorted T cell population were checked by analytical flow cytometry. Genomic DNA was isolated from every sorted fraction and measured by UV absorbance on a Nanodrop 2000c. V loses 4 bases, J loses 0 bases, and the germline ends lie 10 bases apart. The CDR3 runs 15 residues from the cysteine to the phenylalanine. Only CDR3 DNA is held: 45 bases, read in frame from base 1. Sequences MNHEY (CDR1) and SVGAGI (CDR2) are obtained from the germline V gene.

Using the deep immunoSEQ assay, multiplex PCR amplified TCR CDR3 regions from genomic DNA. Extracted genomic DNA from each cell subset was distributed evenly across all wells of several immunoSEQ 96-well plates, and each plate was treated as a replicate. For sorted subsets, about 200 ng genomic DNA, equal to tens of thousands of T cell genomes, was loaded into each replicate PCR. Purified libraries were quantified with a Qubit 3.0 fluorometer, sized on a Bioanalyzer 2100, and re-quantified with the KAPA Library Quantification kit. Each immunoSEQ 96-well plate was sequenced on its own single-read 150-cycle Illumina NextSeq 550 flow cell. From the authors' description of their analysis: Because only junctional sequences without quality scores were contained in the immunoSEQ output, filtering matching that applied to full-length reads could not be performed. Sequences were annotated with PyIR, a Python wrapper for IgBLAST v1.9, using IMGT germline references to assign V/J genes and CDR3. Reads were filtered out if the reads had weak V/J assignments (E-value above 1e-6), no CDR3, stop codons, out-of-frame junctions, or ambiguous translated residues. A V3J clonotype was defined by an identical inferred V gene, J gene, and CDR3 amino acid sequence. The percentage overlap between two repertoires was calculated by dividing the number of shared unique clonotypes by the size of the smaller repertoire. Repertoire richness was assessed with RTK rarefaction, the Chao1 estimator, and Recon v2.1 estimates of unobserved clonotypes. Generation probabilities for all TCRbeta clonotypes obtained by the gDNA method from a handful of donors were computed using OLGA. Not all clones reach the TCRdb copy of this immuneACCESS table, which keeps in-frame sequences only. Checked studies attribute under half of the gap to unresolved V genes and leave the rest unexplained. V and J calls and clone size follow that table, whereas D and trimming were derived from the DNA. This sample gives 2.3 million or so clones in total; over 90% of them show up just once. The ten largest clones represent 0.39% of the sample.

Remarks on this clone: The clone's antigen remains unknown. No quality values exist for individual bases; no much larger clone is one base distant.

The sample was naive CD4+ T cells from PBMCs. Interpreted using the paper, the cell subset or site label stands for: CD45RA+ positively selected. The TCR sequence derives from a young man in good health. Some clones in this sample may be carry-over from other donors' samples. Recombination connected TRBV6-5 to TRBJ1-3, and the D gene may be TRBD1, 5 bases matching. The DNA is TGTGCCAGCAGTTCGGGACTGAACTCTGGAAACACCATATATTTT. Its protein is CASSSGLNSGNTIYF.